This TCR beta chain emerged from a study of shared T cell receptors in the human thymus. Generated by immunoSEQ multiplex PCR, the TCRdb table keeps only in-frame clones and is missing some. This sample has under 450,000 clones, with around 93% found just once. This clonotype was sampled from a human donor. The sequenced sample was thymocytes.

The CDR3 region has the DNA TGTGCCAGCTCGCTGGGGACTAGCGGGAGGTACAATGAGCAGTTCTTC. It yields the protein CASSLGTSGRYNEQFF. The chain carries TRBV18 and TRBJ2-1; 15 nucleotides agree with TRBD2. Germline V gene lookup returns CDR1 KGHSH and CDR2 LQKENI. The CDR3 length is 16 residues. V shed 6 bases, J shed 4 bases, and the junction held 4 bases outside the gene matches.